Following are 20 T cell receptor beta chains from one sample sequenced in a study of Graves' ophthalmopathy and Graves' hyperthyroidism. Amplification of the TCR beta CDR3 regions used RNA transcripts (as template). RT-PCR in the first round used HTBI primers; a second-round multiplex PCR followed. TCRdb used MiXCR to reprocess the multiplex PCR reads, holding one entry per CDR3 protein. The repertoire holds almost 400,000 distinct CDR3 sequences, with approximately 20% as singletons. The sample taken for sequencing was peripheral blood. The source of these receptors is a woman aged 18-30 years with Graves' ophthalmopathy.

This clonotype was detected ten times or more. The chain is built from TRBV20-1 and TRBJ2-7, with TRBD1 identical over 7 bases. Germline values: CDR1 DFQATT, CDR2 SNEGSKA (reference sequence). CDR3 size: 14 residues. The V gene end was trimmed by 2 bases and the J gene end by 4 bases; junction bases not matched to a gene: 8. The CDR3 sequence: CSARPGGSMYEQYF. CDR3 nucleotide sequence: TGCAGTGCTAGACCAGGGGGAAGCATGTACGAGCAGTACTTC.

This clonotype was found many times. The rearrangement joins TRBV3-1 to TRBJ1-5; possible D gene TRBD1, 5 bases. The CDR3 is 15 amino acids. Germline values: CDR1 LGHDT, CDR2 YNNKEL (reference sequence). V shed 2 bases and J shed 1 base, with 9 bases lying between them. CDR3: CASSQQGESNQPQHF. CDR3 nucleotides: TGTGCCAGCAGCCAACAAGGGGAGAGCAATCAGCCCCAGCATTTT.

This clonotype was counted at least ten times. The chain has TRBV20-1 and TRBJ2-7; no definite D call. V lost 0 bases to trimming and J lost 6 bases, with 15 bases between them. This CDR3 is 14 amino acids long. Germline CDR1 DFQATT, CDR2 SNEGSKA (reference sequence). The CDR3 DNA sequence: TGCAGTGCTAGAGATTTTCGTGGCATCCCCGAGCAGTACTTC. Protein product: CSARDFRGIPEQYF.

V and J are TRBV5-1 and TRBJ2-5, with D perhaps matching TRBD2 (6 bases). Trimming took off 0 bases at V and 4 bases at J, with 10 bases between the two ends. CDR3 length: 14 amino acids. Germline V CDR1 and CDR2: SGHRS, YFSETQ. In nucleotides, the CDR3 is TGCGCCAGCAGCTTGGGGGGGACTTTAGAGACCCAGTACTTC. Translating it yields CASSLGGTLETQYF.

In its sample, this clonotype was seen a few times. The chain couples TRBV7-9 to TRBJ2-2, with a possible D match to TRBD2 (6 bases). V gave up 7 bases and J gave up 5 bases, with 17 bases separating them. CDR1 and CDR2 from the germline V gene are SEHNR and FQNEAQ (reference sequence). CDR3 length equals 15 residues. The CDR3: CASTLGGTVTGELFF. The CDR3 DNA follows: TGTGCCAGCACCTTGGGGGGTACTGTGACCGGGGAGCTGTTTTTT. Based on the CDR3 plus reference TRBV7-9 and TRBJ2-2, the full variable domain is DTGVSQNPRHKITKRGQNVTFRCDPISEHNRLYWYRQTLGQGPEFLTYFQNEAQLEKSRLLSDRFSAERPKGSFSTLEIQRTEQGDSAMYLCASTLGGTVTGELFFGEGSRLTVL.

This clonotype was detected ten times or more. V is TRBV28 and J is TRBJ2-1; 8 nucleotides align to TRBD2. CDR1 and CDR2 from the germline V gene are MDHEN and SYDVKM. This CDR3 contains 12 residues. After removal of 2 bases from V and 9 bases from J, the junction contained 0 bases not matched to a gene. The CDR3 loop is CASSLTSGEQFF. The CDR3 nucleotides read TGTGCCAGCAGTTTAACTAGCGGTGAGCAGTTCTTC. The full variable domain, completed using reference TRBV28 and TRBJ2-1, is DVKVTQSSRYLVKRTGEKVFLECVQDMDHENMFWYRQDPGLGLRLIYFSYDVKMKEKGDIPEGYSVSREKKERFSLILESASTNQTSMYLCASSLTSGEQFFGPGTRLTVL.

The chain uses TRBV28 and TRBJ1-5; 10 bases map to TRBD1. The CDR3 contains 16 residues. After removal of 2 bases from V and 5 bases from J, the junction contained 6 bases not matched to a gene. Germline V lookup: CDR1 MDHEN, CDR2 SYDVKM. This chain's CDR3 is CASSLTGTGVDQPQHF. The CDR3 nucleotides are TGTGCCAGCAGTTTAACCGGGACAGGGGTGGATCAGCCCCAGCATTTT.

This chain uses TRBV20-1 with TRBJ2-5; TRBD2 aligns across 10 bases. The CDR3 spans 15 residues. Losses at the gene ends were 2 bases for V and 4 bases for J; bases not matched to a gene: 7. In germline, CDR1 is DFQATT, CDR2 SNEGSKA (reference sequence). The CDR3: CSARSSGSEVETQYF. The CDR3 DNA reads as TGCAGTGCTAGATCTAGCGGGAGTGAAGTAGAGACCCAGTACTTC.

This clonotype was found many times. This chain joins TRBV27 and TRBJ1-6, with 10 bases identical to TRBD1. The CDR3 is 15 residues long. J lost 8 bases, V lost 1 base, and 2 bases had no gene match. CDR1 MNHEY and CDR2 SMNVEV come from the germline V gene (reference sequence). In DNA, the CDR3 is TGTGCCAGCAGTTTATGGGGACAGGGGTATTCACCCCTCCACTTT. Its translation: CASSLWGQGYSPLHF.

This chain connects TRBV5-1 to TRBJ2-7; D gene ambiguous. The germline V gene has CDR1 SGHRS and CDR2 YFSETQ. The CDR3 covers 16 residues. V was clipped by 5 bases and J by 3 bases, with 21 bases between them. Written as DNA, the CDR3 is TGCGCCAGCAGAAGAAACGACGGAGCCCTTAACTACGAGCAGTACTTC. It yields the protein CASRRNDGALNYEQYF.

V gene TRBV6-1 combines with J gene TRBJ2-7, with a weak D call TRBD2 (5 bases). The CDR3 totals 13 residues. V was pared by 9 bases and J by 3 bases, with 15 bases between. The V gene's germline CDR1 is MNHNS and CDR2 SASEGT. As DNA, the CDR3 is TGTGCCAGTAGGCGGGCCGGGATCTACGAGCAGTACTTC. Translated, it gives CASRRAGIYEQYF.

This clonotype was detected ten times or more. This sequence joins TRBV7-9 and TRBJ1-2; D uncertain. Trimming cost V 0 bases and J 5 bases, with 19 bases left between them. The CDR3 extends over 17 amino acids. From germline, CDR1 is SEHNR and CDR2 FQNEAQ (reference sequence). CDR3 nucleotides: TGTGCCAGCAGCTTAGCCCGCAGCCCTAATCCCTTTTATGGCTACACCTTC. It translates to CASSLARSPNPFYGYTF.

This clonotype was seen at least ten times. The chain carries TRBV6-2 or TRBV6-3 and TRBJ2-2; 12 bases match TRBD2. CDR1 and CDR2 from the germline V gene are MNHEY and SVGEGT. Trimming removed 6 bases from V and 5 bases from J; junction bases left unmatched: 4. CDR3 size: 15 residues. CDR3 DNA: TGTGCCAGCAGACCCGGGACTAGCGGGACCGGGGAGCTGTTTTTT. The encoded protein is CASRPGTSGTGELFF.

This clonotype was observed at least ten times. The rearrangement links TRBV30 to TRBJ1-2, with D tentatively TRBD1 (5 bases). Per the germline V gene, CDR1 is GTSNPN and CDR2 is SVGIG (reference sequence). V lost 5 bases and J lost 2, with 21 bases in between. The CDR3 extends over 16 amino acids. The CDR3 coding sequence is TGTGCCTGGGGACAACGCAGGGCGAGGGGCAACTATGGCTACACCTTC. The encoded protein is CAWGQRRARGNYGYTF.

This sequence joins TRBV11-2 and TRBJ1-3, with D tentatively TRBD1 (6 bases). This CDR3 is built from 16 residues. V was trimmed by 2 bases and J by 0 bases, leaving 11 bases between them. Germline V gives CDR1 SGHAT, CDR2 FQNNGV. CDR3 residues: CASSLPNRASGNTIYF. In DNA form, the CDR3 reads TGTGCCAGCAGCTTACCAAACAGGGCCTCTGGAAACACCATATATTTT.

This clonotype was recorded at least ten times. CDR3 bases: TGTGCCAGTAGTTCGGGCAGGGGGCAGGTGGAGACCCAGTACTTC. It encodes CASSSGRGQVETQYF. This chain joins TRBV19 and TRBJ2-5, with 8 bases aligning to TRBD1. Losses at the gene ends were 5 bases for V and 5 bases for J; bases not matched to a gene: 10. Germline loops: CDR1 LNHDA, CDR2 SQIVND (reference sequence). The CDR3 has 15 amino acids. The full variable domain, in which reference TRBV19 and TRBJ2-5 provide the parts outside the CDR3, is DGGITQSPKYLFRKEGQNVTLSCEQNLNHDAMYWYRQDPGQGLRLIYYSQIVNDFQKGDIAEGYSVSREKKESFPLTVTSAQKNPTAFYLCASSSGRGQVETQYFGPGTRLLVL.

This clonotype was seen many times. V usage is TRBV24-1 and J usage is TRBJ2-3; D gene uncertain. In germline, CDR1 is KGHDR, CDR2 SFDVKD. V lost 0 bases and J lost 1, with 10 bases in between. The CDR3 extends over 16 amino acids. The CDR3 coding sequence is TGTGCCACCAGTGATTTGCTGTTTGGGGGCACAGATACGCAGTATTTT. This encodes CATSDLLFGGTDTQYF.

In its sample, this clonotype was seen many times. The genes are TRBV27 and TRBJ2-2; possibly TRBD2 for D (5 bases). The CDR3 runs to 16 residues. V lost 5 bases to trimming and J lost 7 bases, with 20 bases between them. Germline loops: CDR1 MNHEY, CDR2 SMNVEV (reference sequence). CDR3 in amino acids: CASSPREVPRDGELFF. CDR3 sequence (DNA): TGTGCCAGCAGTCCCCGAGAAGTTCCCCGGGACGGGGAGCTGTTTTTT.

In this sample, this clonotype turned up many times. The chain employs TRBV7-9 and TRBJ2-5; the D call may be TRBD1 or TRBD2 (5 bases each). The CDR3 has 14 residues. V lost 3 bases and J 6 bases, leaving 14 bases between the germline ends. The germline CDR1 and CDR2 sequences are SEHNR and FQNEAQ (reference sequence). CDR3 protein: CASSFIGLGQTQYF. CDR3 coding DNA: TGTGCCAGCAGCTTTATTGGTTTGGGACAGACCCAGTACTTC.

In this sample, this clonotype turned up many times. The chain combines TRBV6-1 with TRBJ1-1; D not certain. This CDR3 spans 14 amino acids. Germline CDR1 MNHNS, CDR2 SASEGT. Between the trimmed V and J ends, which lost 6 bases and 4 bases, there was a span of 15 bases. The DNA for the CDR3 is TGTGCCAGCAGGAGCCCCAGACCTGGCACTGAAGCTTTCTTT. It codes for CASRSPRPGTEAFF.